This T cell receptor beta chain was obtained from a study of blood T cell repertoires in COVID-19. TCRdb's copy holds only in-frame clones and misses some; the assay was immunoSEQ multiplex PCR. The sample shows some 270,000 clones, around 89% of them seen only once. With 6 bases clipped from V and 6 bases from J, the junction kept 9 bases outside the gene matches. Germline CDR1 KGHSH, CDR2 LQKENI. The CDR3 contains 14 residues. This TCR was recovered from a man under 40 with acute or convalescent COVID-19. The sample taken for sequencing was peripheral blood. The chain combines TRBV18 with TRBJ1-1, with TRBD1 matching 8 bases. The CDR3 DNA follows: TGTGCCAGCTCCCAGGGACAGGTATTGGCTGAAGCTTTCTTT. Amino acids: CASSQGQVLAEAFF.